This TCR beta chain was identified in a study of blood T cell repertoires in COVID-19 (dated by TCRdb to the early 2020s). Turning to the overall study: Samples covering the acute and convalescent phases of COVID-19 were provided by collaborators in the United States, Italy and Spain. The dataset comprised deeply sampled blood TCRbeta repertoires from subjects exposed to, actively infected with, or recovered from COVID-19. The material from the prospective study consisted of cDNA or gDNA derived from T cells, B-cell-depleted T cells, or PBMCs. The samples were drawn from the first 160 participants of the ongoing ImmuneRACE study and from 950 to 1,500 subjects provided by 6 global collaborators. Where available, HLA class I and class II types were obtained from metadata supplied by the sample provider rather than from assay-based typing. The repertoires were released in a freely available public database meant as a resource for research on the immune response to SARS-CoV-2. A de-identified subject ID, COVID-19 status, age in years and sex were almost always included in the sample metadata.

What the work shows at the level of the full study, not this receptor alone: The quantity of clinical and demographic metadata differed by source and by participant and was supplied without curation.

A note on this clone: Its antigen is currently not known. There are no base qualities to consult, and no much larger clone falls within one base.

CDR1 and CDR2 are read off the germline V gene as SGHTA and FQGTGA. From its cysteine to its phenylalanine, the CDR3 spans 14 amino acids. This entry keeps only the CDR3 DNA: 42 bases, framed from base 1. The junction shows trimming of 5 bases on V and 6 bases on J, and the gene matches do not reach 6 bases of it. TCRbeta CDR3 regions were amplified from genomic DNA using the immunoSEQ Assay, a bias-controlled multiplex PCR. In the paper's pipeline: Nucleated cell counts per sample were estimated from amplification of reference gene primers within the assay. To quantify the absolute abundance of each unique TCRbeta CDR3 rearrangement, sequence reads were collapsed and filtered. For each sample, productive Simpson clonality was calculated as the square root of Simpson's diversity index across productive rearrangements. TCRdb holds this immuneACCESS table with in-frame rearrangements only. Some clones are missing; in checked studies, unresolved V genes explain under half, and the rest has no known cause. V, J and clone size are those of that table, while D and trimming were read from the DNA. The sample includes about 130,000 clones, with 75% to 85% observed a single time. Of the sample, roughly 4% is held by the ten largest clones.

Each collaborating institution followed its own protocols to collect whole blood in K2EDTA tubes. For TCRbeta analysis, collaborators shipped samples in one of three forms: frozen whole blood, isolated PBMCs, or DNA extracted from either of those sample types. The sequence derives from a woman aged 50 to 65 with acute or convalescent COVID-19. The sequenced sample consisted of peripheral blood. The rearrangement joined TRBV7-3 to TRBJ2-2, and 7 bases in between align with TRBD1. The DNA sequence is given as TGTGCCAGCAGCACAGGGGTCTCCTCCGGGGAGCTGTTTTTT. This sequence encodes CASSTGVSSGELFF.